Here is one T cell receptor beta chain with its context. TCRdb reprocessed the PCR reads via MiXCR and lists one record per CDR3 protein. The repertoire holds tens of thousands of distinct CDR3 sequences, with 52% as singletons. Germline V CDR1 and CDR2: WSHSY, SAAADI. This CDR3 is built from 15 residues. Trimming cost V 8 bases and J 16 bases; bases outside gene matches: 19. This sample stems from a study of CD4 and CD8 cells across lung adenocarcinoma regions. Donors had localized lung adenocarcinoma, a non-small cell lung cancer. The chain carries TRBV10-2 and TRBJ2-2; 10 bases fit TRBD1. The TCR comes from a male donor with lung adenocarcinoma. The CD4 and CD8 labels of this study may be unreliable. Sequenced input: CD4+ T cells from the center of a lung tumor. The CDR3: CASSPQVAGTGAQFF. For the CDR3, the DNA is TGCGCCAGCTCCCCCCAGGTAGCGGGGACAGGGGCGCAGTTTTTT.